Sequencing of this TCR beta chain was carried out in a study of Ad26.COV2.S vaccination and SARS-CoV-2 variants. Treatment defined: approximately 18 received Ad26.COV2.S at low or high dose, single or two shots; about 5 received placebo; per-sample allocation not given. Samples analyzed were those drawn on day 63 after the first vaccine or placebo injection. Data came from immunoSEQ multiplex PCR; TCRdb stores just in-frame clones and leaves some out. This sample yields 200,000 to 250,000 clones, of which roughly 90% are seen a single time; 9.5% to 12% belongs to the top ten. Germline-derived CDR1 and CDR2 are SGHRS and YFSETQ. V lost 0 bases, J lost 0 bases, and 1 base stayed unmatched. The CDR3 has 15 amino acids. About this clone: Its antigen is as yet unknown.

Study findings and constraints: Placebo and vaccine recipients had non-spike TCR breadth that was similar.

The receptor comes from a person aged 18-65 years who received the Ad26.COV2.S COVID-19 vaccine or a placebo. The sequenced sample was peripheral blood, obtained in a trial of Ad26.COV2.S vaccine versus placebo. The chain couples TRBV5-1 to TRBJ2-7; 9 nucleotides match TRBD1. The CDR3 region is CASSLGTGASYEQYF. In DNA form, the CDR3 reads TGCGCCAGCAGCTTGGGGACAGGGGCCTCCTACGAGCAGTACTTC.